Listed below are T cell receptor beta chains from one sample, sequenced in a study of a mutant IDH1 vaccine in newly diagnosed glioma. Clones were sequenced by immunoSEQ multiplex PCR, and TCRdb holds only the in-frame ones, with some missing. This sample has tens of thousands of clones, with over 75% found just once. Sequencing was performed on PBMCs, taken from a glioma patient treated with radiotherapy, temozolomide or both. The receptor source for this set is a man aged 35 to 55 with glioma. Some clones in this sample may be carry-over from other donors' samples. CDR3s include the opening cysteine and the closing phenylalanine or tryptophan. The D gene is left open where the match is weak. The size entry is marked missing in some rows and otherwise reads once, few, many or a size class.

V: TRBV10-2; J: TRBJ1-3; size: NA; D: NA; CDR3: CASSESSGNTIYF; DNA: TGCGCCAGCAGTGAAAGCTCTGGAAACACCATATATTTT
V: TRBV5-8; J: TRBJ1-4; size: NA; D: TRBD1; CDR3: CASSSYRGANEKLFF; DNA: TGTGCCAGCAGCTCCTACAGGGGGGCCAATGAAAAACTGTTTTTT
V: TRBV5-6; J: TRBJ2-7; size: NA; D: TRBD2; CDR3: CASSYGGGYEQYF; DNA: TGTGCCAGCAGCTACGGGGGGGGCTACGAGCAGTACTTC
V: TRBV5-1; J: TRBJ2-3; size: NA; D: NA; CDR3: CASSLERGGDTQYF; DNA: TGCGCCAGCAGCTTGGAAAGGGGTGGAGATACGCAGTATTTT
V: TRBV2; J: TRBJ1-2; size: NA; D: TRBD1; CDR3: CASSPRDRGYGYTF; DNA: TGTGCCAGCAGTCCCCGGGACAGGGGGTATGGCTACACCTTC
V: TRBV7-8; J: TRBJ2-1; size: few; D: NA; CDR3: CASSQGRKAYNEQFF; DNA: TGTGCCAGCAGCCAGGGGCGTAAGGCCTACAATGAGCAGTTCTTC
V: TRBV19; J: TRBJ1-6; size: few; D: NA; CDR3: CASREQGTSPLHF; DNA: TGTGCCAGTAGAGAGCAGGGGACTTCACCCCTCCACTTT
V: TRBV11-2; J: TRBJ2-3; size: once; D: NA; CDR3: CASSLVIASTDTQYF; DNA: TGTGCCAGCAGCTTAGTGATAGCAAGCACAGATACGCAGTATTTT
V: TRBV7-8; J: TRBJ2-7; size: NA; D: NA; CDR3: CASSLGTTAYEQYF; DNA: TGTGCCAGCAGCTTAGGGACTACCGCCTACGAGCAGTACTTC
V: TRBV6-5; J: TRBJ2-5; size: NA; D: NA; CDR3: CASSYRPGETQYF; DNA: TGTGCCAGCAGTTACCGGCCGGGAGAGACCCAGTACTTC
V: TRBV5-4; J: TRBJ1-1; size: NA; D: TRBD1; CDR3: CASTGQGDTEAFF; DNA: TGTGCCAGCACGGGACAGGGAGACACTGAAGCTTTCTTT
V: TRBV27; J: TRBJ2-7; size: NA; D: NA; CDR3: CASSLGGWGYEQYF; DNA: TGTGCCAGCAGTTTAGGGGGATGGGGGTACGAGCAGTACTTC
V: TRBV5-1; J: TRBJ2-5; size: NA; D: NA; CDR3: CASRRGGETQYF; DNA: TGCGCCAGCAGAAGGGGCGGAGAGACCCAGTACTTC
V: TRBV6-5; J: TRBJ2-6; size: NA; D: NA; CDR3: CASSSPTAPGANVLTF; DNA: TGTGCCAGCAGTTCTCCCACGGCCCCTGGGGCCAACGTCCTGACTTTC
V: TRBV27; J: TRBJ2-2; size: few; D: TRBD1; CDR3: CASRRDRGNTGELFF; DNA: TGTGCCAGCAGACGGGACAGGGGGAACACCGGGGAGCTGTTTTTT
V: TRBV19; J: TRBJ1-6; size: NA; D: NA; CDR3: CASSIILRDSPLHF; DNA: TGTGCCAGTAGTATCATCTTGAGGGATTCACCCCTCCACTTT
V: TRBV10-3; J: TRBJ1-1; size: NA; D: NA; CDR3: CAISGSGNTEAFF; DNA: TGTGCCATCAGTGGCTCAGGGAACACTGAAGCTTTCTTT
V: TRBV10-3; J: TRBJ1-1; size: NA; D: TRBD1; CDR3: CAISKAGGYTEAFF; DNA: TGTGCCATCAGTAAAGCAGGGGGCTACACTGAAGCTTTCTTT
V: TRBV30; J: TRBJ2-1; size: once; D: NA; CDR3: CAWSVGLGDEQFF; DNA: TGTGCCTGGAGTGTGGGTCTAGGGGATGAGCAGTTCTTC
V: TRBV5-6; J: TRBJ1-1; size: once; D: NA; CDR3: CASMADVSIRNTEAFF; DNA: TGTGCCAGTATGGCAGACGTGAGTATAAGGAACACTGAAGCTTTCTTT
V: TRBV4-1; J: TRBJ1-1; size: NA; D: NA; CDR3: CASSQAGQIIGAFF; DNA: TGCGCCAGCAGCCAAGCTGGACAAATAATCGGAGCTTTCTTT
V: TRBV7-6; J: TRBJ2-7; size: NA; D: NA; CDR3: CASSLGQGLVEQYF; DNA: TGTGCCAGCAGCTTAGGGCAGGGTCTGGTGGAGCAGTACTTC
V: TRBV20-1; J: TRBJ2-1; size: NA; D: NA; CDR3: CSAAQGNEQFF; DNA: TGCAGTGCCGCTCAGGGGAATGAGCAGTTCTTC
V: TRBV11-2; J: TRBJ2-1; size: NA; D: NA; CDR3: CASSLVSGGDEQFF; DNA: TGTGCCAGCAGCTTAGTGTCAGGGGGGGATGAGCAGTTCTTC
V: TRBV9; J: TRBJ2-3; size: NA; D: TRBD2; CDR3: CASSVVGRGDANTQYF; DNA: TGTGCCAGCAGCGTAGTTGGGCGGGGGGACGCAAATACGCAGTATTTT
V: TRBV11-1; J: TRBJ1-2; size: NA; D: NA; CDR3: CASSANFYGYTF; DNA: TGTGCCAGCAGCGCTAACTTCTATGGCTACACCTTC
V: TRBV6-6; J: TRBJ2-1; size: NA; D: TRBD1; CDR3: CASRRDREGYEQFF; DNA: TGTGCCAGCAGAAGGGACAGGGAAGGCTATGAGCAGTTCTTC
V: TRBV18; J: TRBJ1-1; size: NA; D: TRBD1; CDR3: CASQDRGQTGRTEAFF; DNA: TGTGCCAGCCAAGACAGGGGGCAAACTGGACGGACTGAAGCTTTCTTT
V: TRBV6-5; J: TRBJ1-2; size: NA; D: TRBD1; CDR3: CAARQGGGYTF; DNA: TGTGCGGCAAGACAGGGGGGTGGCTACACCTTC
V: TRBV7-8; J: TRBJ2-4; size: many; D: NA; CDR3: CASSLGQITSQYF; DNA: TGTGCCAGCAGCTTAGGACAGATAACTTCACAGTACTTC
V: TRBV29-1; J: TRBJ2-7; size: NA; D: NA; CDR3: CSVEVAGTFSYEQYF; DNA: TGCAGCGTTGAAGTGGCCGGGACTTTCTCCTACGAGCAGTACTTC
V: TRBV6-5; J: TRBJ1-2; size: NA; D: NA; CDR3: CASWAIWYGYTF; DNA: TGTGCCAGCTGGGCGATATGGTATGGCTACACCTTC
V: TRBV9; J: TRBJ2-1; size: NA; D: NA; CDR3: CASSVVTVAFF; DNA: TGTGCCAGCAGCGTAGTGACCGTGGCGTTCTTC
V: TRBV10-3; J: TRBJ2-5; size: NA; D: TRBD1; CDR3: CAISEGQGEETQYF; DNA: TGTGCCATCAGTGAGGGACAGGGGGAAGAGACCCAGTACTTC
V: TRBV5-6; J: TRBJ2-5; size: once; D: TRBD2; CDR3: CASSLYGDPTGGTQYF; DNA: TGTGCCAGCAGCTTGTATGGTGATCCAACGGGGGGGACCCAGTACTTC
V: TRBV5-1; J: TRBJ1-2; size: NA; D: NA; CDR3: CASSLDTIKDYGYTF; DNA: TGCGCCAGCAGCTTGGACACCATCAAGGACTATGGCTACACCTTC
V: TRBV27; J: TRBJ1-6; size: NA; D: TRBD1; CDR3: CASSSDRGGNSPLHF; DNA: TGTGCCAGCAGTTCCGACAGGGGCGGTAATTCACCCCTCCACTTT
V: TRBV7-2; J: TRBJ1-2; size: NA; D: NA; CDR3: CASSSTGGGGYTF; DNA: TGTGCCAGCAGCTCCACCGGGGGAGGTGGCTACACCTTC
V: TRBV7-2; J: TRBJ2-7; size: NA; D: NA; CDR3: CASSLGGRFYEQYF; DNA: TGTGCCAGCAGCTTAGGAGGGCGGTTCTACGAGCAGTACTTC
V: TRBV12-5; J: TRBJ1-2; size: once; D: NA; CDR3: CASGLVIGVAYGYTF; DNA: TGTGCTAGTGGTTTGGTTATAGGGGTGGCCTATGGCTACACCTTC
V: TRBV10-3; J: TRBJ1-5; size: NA; D: TRBD1; CDR3: CAIKGQQNQPQHF; DNA: TGTGCCATCAAGGGACAGCAAAATCAGCCCCAGCATTTT
V: TRBV7-9; J: TRBJ1-2; size: NA; D: NA; CDR3: CATRRETDYGYTF; DNA: TGTGCCACAAGGAGGGAGACTGACTATGGCTACACCTTC
V: TRBV7-9; J: TRBJ2-6; size: few; D: NA; CDR3: CASSINMGAGANVLTF; DNA: TGTGCCAGCAGCATAAATATGGGGGCTGGGGCCAACGTCCTGACTTTC
V: TRBV29-1; J: TRBJ2-7; size: once; D: TRBD2; CDR3: CSVQGLAGNYEQYF; DNA: TGCAGCGTCCAGGGACTAGCGGGGAACTACGAGCAGTACTTC
V: TRBV10-1; J: TRBJ1-6; size: once; D: NA; CDR3: CASGRAVGSPLHF; DNA: TGCGCCAGTGGCCGGGCCGTGGGTTCACCCCTCCACTTT
V: TRBV2; J: TRBJ1-5; size: many; D: NA; CDR3: CASSPQSNQPQHF; DNA: TGTGCCAGCAGTCCACAGAGCAATCAGCCCCAGCATTTT
V: TRBV9; J: TRBJ2-3; size: NA; D: NA; CDR3: CASSDLSEGTDTQYF; DNA: TGTGCCAGCAGCGACCTCTCGGAGGGCACCGATACGCAGTATTTT
V: TRBV30; J: TRBJ2-3; size: once; D: NA; CDR3: CAWSAGLTDTQYF; DNA: TGTGCCTGGAGTGCCGGACTGACAGATACGCAGTATTTT
V: TRBV5-1; J: TRBJ1-6; size: NA; D: TRBD1; CDR3: CASSSDAGGLNSPLHF; DNA: TGCGCCAGCAGCTCCGACGCAGGGGGCTTGAATTCACCCCTCCACTTT
V: TRBV5-6; J: TRBJ1-5; size: NA; D: TRBD1; CDR3: CASRARGKDQPQHF; DNA: TGTGCCAGCAGAGCCAGGGGGAAGGATCAGCCCCAGCATTTT
V: TRBV13; J: TRBJ2-1; size: NA; D: TRBD2; CDR3: CASSLESSGGSWEQFF; DNA: TGTGCCAGCAGCTTGGAGTCTAGCGGGGGGAGTTGGGAGCAGTTCTTC
V: TRBV6-1; J: TRBJ2-1; size: NA; D: NA; CDR3: CASGGRRSSYNEQFF; DNA: TGTGCCAGCGGTGGACGGCGCAGCTCCTACAATGAGCAGTTCTTC
V: TRBV5-1; J: TRBJ2-7; size: once; D: TRBD1; CDR3: CASSWGTGAYEQYF; DNA: TGCGCCAGCAGCTGGGGGACAGGGGCCTACGAGCAGTACTTC